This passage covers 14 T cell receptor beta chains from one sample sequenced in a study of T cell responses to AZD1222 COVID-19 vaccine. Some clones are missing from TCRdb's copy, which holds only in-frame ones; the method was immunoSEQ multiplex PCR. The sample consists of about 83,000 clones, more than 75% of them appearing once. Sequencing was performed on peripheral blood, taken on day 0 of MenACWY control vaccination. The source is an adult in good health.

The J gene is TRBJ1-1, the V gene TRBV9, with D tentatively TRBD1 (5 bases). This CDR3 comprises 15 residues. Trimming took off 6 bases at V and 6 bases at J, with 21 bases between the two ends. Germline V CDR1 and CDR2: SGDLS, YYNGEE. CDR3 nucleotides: TGTGCCAGCACCCCCGACGCAGGGTATAACGCTGAAGCTTTCTTT. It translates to CASTPDAGYNAEAFF.

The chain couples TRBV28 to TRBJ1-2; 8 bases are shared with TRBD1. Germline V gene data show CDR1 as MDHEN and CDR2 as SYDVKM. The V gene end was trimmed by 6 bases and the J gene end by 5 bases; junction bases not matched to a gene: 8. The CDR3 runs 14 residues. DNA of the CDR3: TGTGCCAGCAGATGGACAGGGTCGGGTTATGGCTACACCTTC. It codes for CASRWTGSGYGYTF.

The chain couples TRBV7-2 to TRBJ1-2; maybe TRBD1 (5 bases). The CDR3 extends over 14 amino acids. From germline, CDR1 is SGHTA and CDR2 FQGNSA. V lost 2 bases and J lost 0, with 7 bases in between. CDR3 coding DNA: TGTGCCAGCAGCTTACCGGGACCTAACTATGGCTACACCTTC. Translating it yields CASSLPGPNYGYTF.

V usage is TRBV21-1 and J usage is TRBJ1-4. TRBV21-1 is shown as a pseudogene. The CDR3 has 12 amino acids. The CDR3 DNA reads TGTGCCAGCAGCAAGTTCCCTGAAAAACTGTTTTTT. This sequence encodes CASSKFPEKLFF.

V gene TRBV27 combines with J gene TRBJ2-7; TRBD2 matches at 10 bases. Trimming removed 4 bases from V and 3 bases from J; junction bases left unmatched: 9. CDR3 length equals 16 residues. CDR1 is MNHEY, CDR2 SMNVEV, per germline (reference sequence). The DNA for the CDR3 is TGTGCCAGCAGTTCCCCCTCTAGCGGGAGAGTCTACGAGCAGTACTTC. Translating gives CASSSPSSGRVYEQYF.

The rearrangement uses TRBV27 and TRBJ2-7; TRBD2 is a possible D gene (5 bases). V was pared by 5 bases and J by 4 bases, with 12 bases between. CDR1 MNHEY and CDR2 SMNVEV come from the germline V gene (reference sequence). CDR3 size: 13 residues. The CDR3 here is CASSPRGGYEQYF. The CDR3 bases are TGTGCCAGCAGTCCACGAGGAGGTTACGAGCAGTACTTC.

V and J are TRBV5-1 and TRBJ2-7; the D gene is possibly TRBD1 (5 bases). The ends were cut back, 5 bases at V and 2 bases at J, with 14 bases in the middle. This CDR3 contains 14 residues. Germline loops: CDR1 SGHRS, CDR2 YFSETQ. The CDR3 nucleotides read TGCGCCAGCAGTTCCGGACAACCGGCCTACGAGCAGTACTTC. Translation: CASSSGQPAYEQYF.

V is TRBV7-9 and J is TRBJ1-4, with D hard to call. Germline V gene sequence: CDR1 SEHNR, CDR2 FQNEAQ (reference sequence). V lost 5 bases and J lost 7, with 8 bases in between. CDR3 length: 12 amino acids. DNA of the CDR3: TGTGCCAGCAGCCGATTCAGTGAAAAACTGTTTTTT. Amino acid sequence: CASSRFSEKLFF.

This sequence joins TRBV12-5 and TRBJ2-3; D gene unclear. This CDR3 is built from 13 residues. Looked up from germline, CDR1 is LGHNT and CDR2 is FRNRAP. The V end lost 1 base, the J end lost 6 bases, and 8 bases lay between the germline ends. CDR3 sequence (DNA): TGTGCTAGTGGTTTGGGGCCAAAGGATACGCAGTATTTT. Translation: CASGLGPKDTQYF. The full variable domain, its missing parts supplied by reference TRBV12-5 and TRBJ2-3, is DARVTQTPRHKVTEMGQEVTMRCQPILGHNTVFWYRQTMMQGLELLAYFRNRAPLDDSGMPKDRFSAEMPDATLATLKIQPSEPRDSAVYFCASGLGPKDTQYFGPGTRLTVL.

CDR3 protein: CAITAGTAGNEQFF. DNA of the CDR3: TGTGCCATCACCGCCGGGACGGCTGGCAATGAGCAGTTCTTC. This chain links TRBV10-3 with TRBJ2-1; perhaps D is TRBD1 or TRBD2 (5 bases each). CDR3 length: 14 residues. The germline gives CDR1 ENHRY, CDR2 SYGVKD. Trimming cost V 7 bases and J 6 bases, with 16 bases left between them.

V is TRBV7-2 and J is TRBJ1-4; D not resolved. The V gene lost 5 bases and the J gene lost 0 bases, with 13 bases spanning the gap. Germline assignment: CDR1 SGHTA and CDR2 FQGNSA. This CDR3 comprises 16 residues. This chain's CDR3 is CASSPRQAATNEKLFF. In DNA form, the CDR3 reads TGTGCCAGCAGCCCCCGGCAGGCTGCAACTAATGAAAAACTGTTTTTT.

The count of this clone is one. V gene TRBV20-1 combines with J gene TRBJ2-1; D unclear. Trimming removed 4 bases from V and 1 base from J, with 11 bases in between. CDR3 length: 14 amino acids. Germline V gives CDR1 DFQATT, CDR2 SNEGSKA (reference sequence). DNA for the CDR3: TGCAGTGCTACTGAGCTGGGTTCCTACAATGAGCAGTTCTTC. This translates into CSATELGSYNEQFF.

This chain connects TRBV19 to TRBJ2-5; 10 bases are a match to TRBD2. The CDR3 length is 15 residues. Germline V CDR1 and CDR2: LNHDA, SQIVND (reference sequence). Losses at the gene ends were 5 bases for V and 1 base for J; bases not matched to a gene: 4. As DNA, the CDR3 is TGTGCCAGTAGTCAAGGACTAGCGGTCCAAGAGACCCAGTACTTC. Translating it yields CASSQGLAVQETQYF.

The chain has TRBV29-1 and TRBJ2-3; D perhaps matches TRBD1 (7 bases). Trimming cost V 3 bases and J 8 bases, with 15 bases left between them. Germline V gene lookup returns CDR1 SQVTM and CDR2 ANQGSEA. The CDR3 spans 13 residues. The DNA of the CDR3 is TGCAGCGTTGACCGCCAGGGGGAGGTTACGCAGTATTTT. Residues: CSVDRQGEVTQYF.